This T cell receptor (beta chain) was documented in a study of cytomegalovirus exposure and HLA in healthy donors. Broader study findings: It was reportedly the case that the classifier diagnosed cytomegalovirus status with high specificity and sensitivity. Under in vitro conditions, three CMV-associated chains were confirmed as specific for CMV antigens. Investigators reported under 200 TCR beta chains as tied to cytomegalovirus.

A note on this clone: Its antigen remains unidentified.

This table comes from immunoSEQ multiplex PCR, and its TCRdb copy is limited to in-frame clones, with some not included. The sample includes about 240,000 clones, just under 90% of them seen just once. V was clipped by 4 bases and J by 3 bases, with 9 bases between them. The CDR3 runs 14 residues. Germline lookup yields CDR1 MRHNA and CDR2 SNTAGT. Separate from the 666-subject first cohort, the approximately 120-subject validation cohort was the one that the donors belonged to. This receptor was obtained from a man younger than 35 in good health and CMV-seronegative. Sequences were obtained from PBMCs. This sequence joins TRBV6-4 and TRBJ2-2; D gene ambiguous. DNA for the CDR3: TGTGCCAGCAGTGTCGAGCATTACACCGGGGAGCTGTTTTTT. It yields the protein CASSVEHYTGELFF.